This T cell receptor beta chain was profiled in a study of human T cells and chemical hapten exposure (TCRdb year 2021). Regarding the complete study: Libraries were pooled for sequencing, and per-sample TCR yields varied mainly because of small differences in library volumes within the pool. The study tracked peripheral blood TCR repertoire changes in vivo during primary and secondary sensitization to the hapten diphenylcyclopropenone (DPC) in alopecia patients.

Study-level results and caveats: After repeated subsampling, the strength of the expansion versus patch-test correlation and the threshold at which it became significant changed. The number of TCRs above 1 in 1000 frequency did not change with DPC sensitization; there was no evidence of global repertoire structure alterations.

This clonotype has a count of ten or more. The specificity of this receptor is unknown. No clone much larger than this one lies a single base away; base qualities are absent. During library preparation, unique molecular identifiers were attached to individual cDNA molecules so that TCRs could be counted in a quantitative, reproducible way. For every blood RNA sample, sequencing covered both the TCR alpha and TCR beta chains. In the authors' own workflow: The median number of TCRs per sample was some 100,000, ranging from 23,224 to 690,600. The Decombinator software suite was used to annotate the V, J and CDR3 of the TCR reads. To make PS versus PT1 abundance plots, every sample was subsampled to the same number of TCRs (28,000). TCRs were defined as expanded if absent before sensitization and observed at least eight times at the 2-week time point. TCRdb reran the public reads through fastp at Q25 and MiXCR, keeping productive beta chains. Each entry merges the rows of one CDR3 protein and shows their most common DNA and genes. For this entry, the V and J calls and clone size follow TCRdb and not the study's own pipeline. This sample is represented by about 120,000 distinct CDR3 sequences; over 6.5% of them were singletons. The ten largest clonotypes hold 1.4% of the sample.

Total RNA was extracted from unfractionated whole blood that had been collected in Tempus Blood RNA tubes. Four or five healthy volunteers served as TCR sequencing controls and were bled at day 0, 2 weeks and 6 weeks. The clonotype was recovered from a human donor in good health. Some clones in this sample may be carry-over from other donors' samples. Donor details come from another sample of the same person, matched by shared clones. The material sequenced was whole blood.

The DNA sequence is as follows: TGTGCCAGCAGTTTAGTAGGACAGGGGGCGCATGGCTACACCTTC. Its translation is CASSLVGQGAHGYTF. Rearrangement joined TRBV12-3 or TRBV12-4 to TRBJ1-2; the central 11 bases match TRBD1. The CDR3 numbers 15 residues from cysteine through phenylalanine. Only the CDR3 DNA stays, 45 bases, in frame from base 1. Unmatched junction bases come to 4, with V trimmed by 1 base and J by 6 bases.